This paragraph reports one T cell receptor beta chain. What antigen it recognizes has not been identified. The record has no base qualities; no much larger clone is one base away. These data belong to a study of IL-17A CD8 T cells in psoriatic arthritis synovium. Turning to the overall study: The goal of the study was to define the phenotype, molecular profile and function of synovial IL-17A+CD8+ T cells in psoriatic arthritis pathogenesis. What the authors observed across the whole study: In a couple of patients, many Tc17 clones were found to be shared with the synovial Tc1 population, resulting in Morisita overlap indices above 0.75. Although over 4% of the repertoire was occupied by some individual clones, most synovial CD8+ subsets remained polyclonal. TCR sequencing covered only three patients, which the authors acknowledged as a limited sample size. Cells were obtained from synovial fluid rather than synovial tissue, because no psoriatic arthritis synovial tissue samples were available.

CD3+ T cells isolated by magnetic separation were stimulated with PMA and ionomycin for more than 1.4 hours and then labeled using IL-17A and IFNgamma cytokine secretion assays. Synovial fluid effusions were drawn from actively inflamed joints of patients with psoriatic arthritis. For each patient, synovial fluid served as the source from which three memory CD8+ T cell populations were isolated by sorting: Tc1 cells (IL-17A-IFNgamma+), Tc17 cells (IL-17A+) and the bulk memory fraction, allowing their TCR repertoires to be compared. The Classification of Psoriatic Arthritis Study Group (CASPAR) criteria were met by the psoriatic arthritis patients. After counterstaining with viability dye plus anti-CD3, CD8, CD14 and CD4 antibodies, the cytokine-secreting cells were sorted on a BD FACSAria. Sorted CD8+ T cell subsets from the synovial fluid of three patients with psoriatic arthritis were subjected to TCRbeta sequencing. Synovial fluid mononuclear cells were isolated with Lymphoprep and cryopreserved in liquid nitrogen before use. Approximately 50% fetal calf serum and approximately 9% dimethyl sulfoxide were contained in the cryopreservation medium.

From its cysteine to its phenylalanine, the CDR3 spans 17 amino acids. Only the CDR3 part of the read is kept: 51 bases, read in frame from the first base. V and J are trimmed by 3 bases and 6 bases, and the gene matches miss 15 bases of the junction. The germline V gene gives CDR1 as ENHRY and CDR2 as SYGVKD. After DNA extraction (Qiagen), TCRbeta V-D-J rearrangements were amplified in a bias-controlled manner and then sequenced at high throughput (immunoSEQ; Adaptive Biotech). Regarding the original processing steps: The immunoSEQ Analyzer platform was used to analyze productive sequences at the sequence level. Clonality was calculated as 1 minus Pielou's evenness, with values from 0 (highly polyclonal) to 1 (monoclonal). How much repertoires overlapped between subsets was quantified with the Morisita index, which goes from 0 (no similarity) to 1 (complete similarity). Entries here come from immuneACCESS through TCRdb and include only in-frame sequences with V and J called. Some clones fail to appear in such tables; in the studies checked, an unresolved V gene covers under half of the shortfall, and the cause of the remainder is unknown. V, J and clone size reflect that table, while D and trimming were determined from the DNA. The sample table lists more than 2,000 clones, approximately 70% of them with a count of one. The ten largest clonotypes hold over 13% of the sample.

The chain employs TRBV10-3 and TRBJ1-2, with 8 junctional bases fitting TRBD1. The sample consisted of IFN-gamma+ CD8+ T cells from synovial fluid. The cell subset or site tag for this specimen amounts to: IL-17A-IFNgamma+ memory CD8+ (Tc1) cells. This TCR came from a human donor with psoriatic arthritis. The CDR3 amino acid sequence is: CAISEPGTGAIRNGYTF. The nucleotides are TGTGCCATCAGTGAACCCGGGACAGGAGCCATCCGGAATGGCTACACCTTC.